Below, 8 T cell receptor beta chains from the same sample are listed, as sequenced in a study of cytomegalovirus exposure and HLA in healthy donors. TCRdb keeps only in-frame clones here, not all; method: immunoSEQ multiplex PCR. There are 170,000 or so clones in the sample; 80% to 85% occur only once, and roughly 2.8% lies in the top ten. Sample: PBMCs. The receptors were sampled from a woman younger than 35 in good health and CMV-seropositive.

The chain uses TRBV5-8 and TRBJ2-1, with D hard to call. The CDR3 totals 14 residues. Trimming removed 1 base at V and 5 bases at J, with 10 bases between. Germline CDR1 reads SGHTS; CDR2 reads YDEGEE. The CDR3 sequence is CASSLLGRHNEQFF. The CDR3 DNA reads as TGTGCCAGCAGCTTGTTGGGCAGGCACAATGAGCAGTTCTTC. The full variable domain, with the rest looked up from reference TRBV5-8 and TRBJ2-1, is EAGVTQSPTHLIKTRGQQATLRCSPISGHTSVYWYQQALGLGLQFLLWYDEGEERNRGNFPPRFSGRQFPNYSSELNVNALELEDSALYLCASSLLGRHNEQFFGPGTRLTVL.

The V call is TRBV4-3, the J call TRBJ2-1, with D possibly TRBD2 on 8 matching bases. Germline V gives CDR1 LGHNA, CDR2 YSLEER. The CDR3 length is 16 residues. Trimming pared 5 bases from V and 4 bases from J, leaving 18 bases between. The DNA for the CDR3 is TGCGCCAGCAGCTTTGGGACAGCGGGGGCGTACAATGAGCAGTTCTTC. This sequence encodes CASSFGTAGAYNEQFF.

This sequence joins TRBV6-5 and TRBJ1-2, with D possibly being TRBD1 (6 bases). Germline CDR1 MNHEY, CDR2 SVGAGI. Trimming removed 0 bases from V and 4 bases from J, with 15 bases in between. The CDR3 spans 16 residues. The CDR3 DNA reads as TGTGCCAGCAGTTACTCATACACAGGGTCGGGCTATGGCTACACCTTC. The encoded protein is CASSYSYTGSGYGYTF.

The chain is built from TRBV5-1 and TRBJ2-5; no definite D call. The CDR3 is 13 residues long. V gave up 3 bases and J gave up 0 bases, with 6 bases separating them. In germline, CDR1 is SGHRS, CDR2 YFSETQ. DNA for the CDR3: TGCGCCAGCAGCTCACACAACCAAGAGACCCAGTACTTC. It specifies CASSSHNQETQYF.

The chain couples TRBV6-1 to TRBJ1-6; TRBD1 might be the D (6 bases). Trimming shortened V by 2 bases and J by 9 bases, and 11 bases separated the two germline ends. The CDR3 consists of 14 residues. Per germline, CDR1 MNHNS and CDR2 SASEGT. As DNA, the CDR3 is TGTGCCAGCAGTGAATGGGGGGGCGGTTCACCCCTCCACTTT. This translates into CASSEWGGGSPLHF.

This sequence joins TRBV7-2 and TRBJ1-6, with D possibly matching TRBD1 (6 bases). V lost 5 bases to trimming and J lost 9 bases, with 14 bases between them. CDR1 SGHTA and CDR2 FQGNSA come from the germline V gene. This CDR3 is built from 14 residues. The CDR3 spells CASSQGFGFSPLHF. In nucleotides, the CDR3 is TGTGCCAGCAGCCAGGGGTTTGGGTTTTCACCCCTCCACTTT.

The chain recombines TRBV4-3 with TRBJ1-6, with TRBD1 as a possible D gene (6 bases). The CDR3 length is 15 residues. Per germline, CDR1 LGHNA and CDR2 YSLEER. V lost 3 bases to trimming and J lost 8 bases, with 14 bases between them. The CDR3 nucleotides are TGCGCCAGCAGCCACGAACAGGGCCTGTATTCACCCCTCCACTTT. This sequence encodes CASSHEQGLYSPLHF.

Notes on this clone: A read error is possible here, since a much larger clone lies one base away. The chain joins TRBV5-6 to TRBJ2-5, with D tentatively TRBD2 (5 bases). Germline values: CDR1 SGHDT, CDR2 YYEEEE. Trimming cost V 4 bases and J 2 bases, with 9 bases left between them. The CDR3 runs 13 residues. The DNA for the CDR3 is TGTGCCAGCAGCCCCGGGGTTCAAGAGACCCAGTACTTC. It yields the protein CASSPGVQETQYF. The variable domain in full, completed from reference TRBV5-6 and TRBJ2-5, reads DAGVTQSPTHLIKTRGQQVTLRCSPKSGHDTVSWYQQALGQGPQFIFQYYEEEERQRGNFPDRFSGHQFPNYSSELNVNALLLGDSALYLCASSPGVQETQYFGPGTRLLVL.